The 14 T cell receptor beta chains below come from one sample, sequenced in a study of esophageal squamous cell carcinoma under preoperative chemotherapy. TCRdb re-called the PCR reads through MiXCR, storing one row per CDR3 protein. The sample contains 34,000 or so distinct CDR3 sequences, less than 65% of which appear only once. Noted time point: after preoperative PTX-NDP chemotherapy. This specimen was collected from a patient given preoperative chemotherapy. Receptors were obtained from a human donor with esophageal squamous cell carcinoma. The donor label of this sample is uncertain.

There are a few counts of this clonotype. This chain joins TRBV7-9 and TRBJ2-1, with 8 bases fitting TRBD1. Per germline, CDR1 SEHNR and CDR2 FQNEAQ (reference sequence). J gave up 6 bases and V 4 bases, and 11 bases lay outside the gene matches. There are 16 residues in the CDR3. CDR3 bases: TGTGCCAGCAGCTCTCGGACAGGGACGGGGATCAATGAGCAGTTCTTC. It encodes CASSSRTGTGINEQFF.

For the CDR3, the DNA is TGTGCCAGCAGCTTTCAGCTAAGTGGAGATACGCAGTATTTT. This encodes CASSFQLSGDTQYF. This chain links TRBV7-9 with TRBJ2-3; D not resolved. Germline CDR1 and CDR2: SEHNR and FQNEAQ (reference sequence). The CDR3 totals 14 residues. V lost 3 bases and J lost 5, with 12 bases in between. The variable domain in full, with the rest retrieved from reference TRBV7-9 and TRBJ2-3, is DTGVSQNPRHKITKRGQNVTFRCDPISEHNRLYWYRQTLGQGPEFLTYFQNEAQLEKSRLLSDRFSAERPKGSFSTLEIQRTEQGDSAMYLCASSFQLSGDTQYFGPGTRLTVL.

This clonotype was seen at least ten times. J is TRBJ2-3 and V is TRBV6-2 or TRBV6-3, with D possibly being TRBD2 (5 bases). The CDR3 consists of 14 residues. Between the trimmed V and J ends, which lost 5 bases and 7 bases, there was a span of 16 bases. Germline CDR1 and CDR2: MNHEY and SVGEGT. The CDR3 spells CASSVTSEGNTQYF. In DNA form, the CDR3 reads TGTGCCAGCAGTGTAACCTCCGAGGGAAATACGCAGTATTTT.

This clonotype was detected many times. V usage is TRBV24-1 and J usage is TRBJ2-1; D is tentatively TRBD1 or TRBD2 (5 bases each). The length of the CDR3 is 15 residues. V lost 10 bases and J 8 bases, leaving 23 bases between the germline ends. Germline CDR1 reads KGHDR; CDR2 reads SFDVKD. The CDR3 reads CATSDWGKKGHEQFF. The CDR3 DNA reads TGTGCCACTAGCGACTGGGGGAAAAAGGGCCATGAGCAGTTCTTC.

This clonotype was seen at least ten times. The genes are TRBV12-3 or TRBV12-4 and TRBJ2-2; the D gene is possibly TRBD2 (5 bases). This CDR3 is 14 amino acids long. Trimming pared 3 bases from V and 7 bases from J, leaving 12 bases between. The CDR3 sequence: CASSFGGYGGELFF. The CDR3 nucleotides read TGTGCCAGCAGTTTTGGCGGGTACGGCGGGGAGCTGTTTTTT.

The V gene is TRBV5-5, the J gene TRBJ2-2; D might be TRBD1 (5 bases). V lost 1 base and J lost 1, with 5 bases in between. The CDR3 contains 14 residues. Germline V gives CDR1 SGHKS, CDR2 YYEKEE (reference sequence). The CDR3 here is CASSLRGNTGELFF. The CDR3 DNA is TGTGCCAGCAGCTTGAGGGGGAACACCGGGGAGCTGTTTTTT. Supplemented by reference TRBV5-5 and TRBJ2-2, the full variable domain reads DAGVTQSPTHLIKTRGQQVTLRCSPISGHKSVSWYQQVLGQGPQFIFQYYEKEERGRGNFPDRFSARQFPNYSSELNVNALLLGDSALYLCASSLRGNTGELFFGEGSRLTVL.

This clonotype was observed many times. The chain is built from TRBV6-1 and TRBJ2-1, with 9 bases lining up with TRBD2. The CDR3 extends over 17 amino acids. Germline V CDR1 and CDR2: MNHNS, SASEGT. V was clipped by 2 bases and J by 3 bases; unmatched bases: 8. DNA of the CDR3: TGTGCCAGCAGTGAAACCCCGGGACTAGCTGTCTACAATGAGCAGTTCTTC. Protein: CASSETPGLAVYNEQFF.

This CDR3 is CASSPRLAGGPETWYF. The CDR3 DNA is TGTGCCAGCAGCCCAAGACTAGCGGGGGGGCCAGAGACCTGGTACTTC. The genes are TRBV7-8 and TRBJ2-5; 14 bases map to TRBD2. The CDR3 has 16 residues. CDR1 is SGHVS and CDR2 is FQNEAQ in the germline V gene. V trimming: 5 bases; J trimming: 13 bases; junction bases outside the gene matches: 15.

The chain combines TRBV11-2 with TRBJ2-2, with D perhaps TRBD1 (6 bases). V shed 4 bases and J shed 2 bases, with 8 bases lying between them. Germline CDR1 reads SGHAT; CDR2 reads FQNNGV. The CDR3 covers 14 residues. CDR3 bases: TGTGCCAGCAGCTGGACAGCTAACACCGGGGAGCTGTTTTTT. Its protein is CASSWTANTGELFF.

Worth noting for this clonotype: A junction end diverges from the germline sequence, so it may reflect a read error. V gene TRBV12-3 or TRBV12-4 combines with J gene TRBJ2-5, with TRBD2 as a possible D gene (7 bases). This CDR3 region has 15 residues. For the CDR3, the DNA is TGTGCCAGGGGGCACGGGGGGCTAGGCAAAGAGACCCAGTATTTC. Amino acids: CARGHGGLGKETQYF.

In this sample, this clonotype turned up many times. The rearrangement links TRBV6-5 to TRBJ1-1; D gene unclear. V shed 5 bases and J shed 1 base, with 14 bases lying between them. In germline, CDR1 is MNHEY, CDR2 SVGAGI. The CDR3 runs to 15 residues. The DNA for the CDR3 is TGTGCCAGCAGTCTATCGGTCTTCGGGAACACTGAAGCTTTCTTT. It is translated as CASSLSVFGNTEAFF.

The sample holds one count of this clonotype. The chain is built from TRBV7-9 and TRBJ2-2; 11 bases line up with TRBD2. The V segment lost 5 bases and the J segment 3 bases; nucleotides outside the gene matches: 5. Germline CDR1 is SEHNR and CDR2 is FQNEAQ (reference sequence). CDR3 length: 16 amino acids. The DNA for the CDR3 is TGTGCCAGCAGCCTAACTAGCGGGAGCCACACCGGGGAGCTGTTTTTT. Protein product: CASSLTSGSHTGELFF.

The chain carries TRBV4-3 and TRBJ2-1; 7 nucleotides match TRBD1. Germline V gene sequence: CDR1 LGHNA, CDR2 YSLEER. This CDR3 contains 16 residues. V dropped 0 bases and J dropped 2; count of bases not matched to a gene: 4. DNA for the CDR3: TGCGCCAGCAGCCAAGAAAGACAGGGTCCCTACAATGAGCAGTTCTTC. Translation gives CASSQERQGPYNEQFF.

The chain employs TRBV6-1 and TRBJ2-4, with D perhaps matching TRBD1 or TRBD2 (6 bases each). This CDR3 is built from 16 residues. The germline V gene encodes CDR1 MNHNS and CDR2 SASEGT. The CDR3 DNA reads as TGTGCGTGCAGTGAATGGGGGCCGGGGGCCAAAGATACGCAGTACTTC. It encodes CACSEWGPGAKDTQYF.